The rows below give T cell receptor beta chains drawn from one sample of a study of blood T cell repertoires in COVID-19. Only in-frame clones appear in the TCRdb table, and some are missing; sequencing was by immunoSEQ multiplex PCR. The sample includes fewer than 250,000 clones, under 90% seen only once; the top ten take 8.9%. The sample taken for sequencing was PBMCs or T cells enriched from blood (not recorded which). These receptors were collected from a woman in her fifties or sixties with acute COVID-19. Both conserved end residues are part of each CDR3. A D gene is named only where the DNA matches it firmly. Not every row has a clone size; where given, it reads once, few, many or a size class.

TGTGCCTGGAGCGGACTCAACATGGTCCTCCACTTT | CAWSGLNMVLHF | TRBJ1-6 | - | TRBV30 | -
TGTGCCTGGAGGAGCTCCTATAATTCACCCCTCCACTTT | CAWRSSYNSPLHF | TRBJ1-6 | - | TRBV30 | -
TGCGCCAGCAGCCAGGGGAGGGCCACTGAAGCTTTCTTT | CASSQGRATEAFF | TRBJ1-1 | few | TRBV5-1 | -
TGTGCCGTCCTCGAGTATAGCAATCAGCCCCAGCATTTT | CAVLEYSNQPQHF | TRBJ1-5 | few | TRBV6-6 | -
TGTGCCAGCAGCCAAGAAAGGACTAGCGGGGGAGAGGCAGATACGCAGTATTTT | CASSQERTSGGEADTQYF | TRBJ2-3 | - | TRBV14 | TRBD2
TGTGCCAGCAGCTCCACCAACTTGAATGAGCAGTTCTTC | CASSSTNLNEQFF | TRBJ2-1 | few | TRBV11-2 | -
TGTGCCAGCAGTCCCCTAGCGGGAGTACCAGATACGCAGTATTTT | CASSPLAGVPDTQYF | TRBJ2-3 | few | TRBV27 | TRBD2
TGTGCCACAAAGGGGACAGGGGCGTACTATGGCTACACCTTC | CATKGTGAYYGYTF | TRBJ1-2 | - | TRBV5-6 | TRBD1
TGCGCCAGCAGCCAAGATCGTTCAGGACTATACATTTACAATGAGCAGTTCTTC | CASSQDRSGLYIYNEQFF | TRBJ2-1 | - | TRBV4-1 | -
TGTGCCACCAGTGCCCCGCCCAGTGACGAGCAGTACTTC | CATSAPPSDEQYF | TRBJ2-7 | - | TRBV24-1 | -
TGTGCCAGTAGTAACGACAGGGTAGGCACAGATACGCAGTATTTT | CASSNDRVGTDTQYF | TRBJ2-3 | - | TRBV19 | TRBD1
TGTGCCAGCAGCCCCGCGGACAGCCAGAATTCACCCCTCCACTTT | CASSPADSQNSPLHF | TRBJ1-6 | - | TRBV7-9 | -
TGTGCCAGCAGCCGCGGACAGGGGGACTATGGCTACACCTTC | CASSRGQGDYGYTF | TRBJ1-2 | - | TRBV3-1/TRBV3-2 | TRBD1
TGTGCCAGCAGGGAGACTAGCGGGAGAGTCGATGAGCAGTTCTTC | CASRETSGRVDEQFF | TRBJ2-1 | - | TRBV28 | TRBD2
TGTGCCAGCAGCTTAGTAGGGACAGGAGAGACCCAGTACTTC | CASSLVGTGETQYF | TRBJ2-5 | - | TRBV7-2 | TRBD1
TGTGCCAGTAGTATGCGGGACACCGGGGAGCTGTTTTTT | CASSMRDTGELFF | TRBJ2-2 | once | TRBV19 | -
TGTGCCAGCACCCCTAGCACAGATACGCAGTATTTT | CASTPSTDTQYF | TRBJ2-3 | - | TRBV27 | -
TGTGCCAGCAGTTTAAAGGCAGGGCGGCGTGAGCAGTACTTC | CASSLKAGRREQYF | TRBJ2-7 | few | TRBV27 | -
TGTGCCAGCAGCCCAAACCGACAGAATTCACCCCTCCACTTT | CASSPNRQNSPLHF | TRBJ1-6 | - | TRBV6-2/TRBV6-3 | -
TGTGCCAGCAGTTCCGACAGGTACTATGGCTACACCTTC | CASSSDRYYGYTF | TRBJ1-2 | - | TRBV6-5 | -
TGTGCCAGTAGTATTTGGACAGGGGCCATGAACACTGAAGCTTTCTTT | CASSIWTGAMNTEAFF | TRBJ1-1 | - | TRBV19 | TRBD1
TGTGCCAGCAGTTCGTCAGGGAGGGGGCAAGAGACCCAGTACTTC | CASSSSGRGQETQYF | TRBJ2-5 | - | TRBV28 | -
TGTGCCAGCAGCCCACCCCGGGACAGGGTGAATGAGCAGTTCTTC | CASSPPRDRVNEQFF | TRBJ2-1 | - | TRBV11-3 | TRBD1
TGTGCCAGCAGAAGGGAGTTGAGATACAATGAGCAGTTCTTC | CASRRELRYNEQFF | TRBJ2-1 | - | TRBV7-2 | -
TGTGCCAGCAGCTCGACAGGGGGAAATTCACCCCTCCACTTT | CASSSTGGNSPLHF | TRBJ1-6 | - | TRBV11-3 | TRBD1
TGTGCCATCTTAGACGCGGCCCTTGAAGCTTTCTTT | CAILDAALEAFF | TRBJ1-1 | - | TRBV6-5 | -
TGCGCCAGCAGCTTGGATGCCTCCGGGACAGGCACAGATACGCAGTATTTT | CASSLDASGTGTDTQYF | TRBJ2-3 | once | TRBV5-1 | TRBD1
TGCGCCAGCAGCTTGCGGGCGGGAGGACTATACAATGAGCAGTTCTTC | CASSLRAGGLYNEQFF | TRBJ2-1 | - | TRBV5-1 | TRBD2
TGTGCCAGCAGCCAAGATTCAGGGGAGTCCTACGAGCAGTACTTC | CASSQDSGESYEQYF | TRBJ2-7 | - | TRBV4-2 | -
TGTGCCAGCAGCTTACGGACAAGCTACGAGCAGTACTTC | CASSLRTSYEQYF | TRBJ2-7 | - | TRBV7-8 | -
TGTGCCAGCAGTTCCCAGGCCGTAAGCTCTGGAAACACCATATATTTT | CASSSQAVSSGNTIYF | TRBJ1-3 | - | TRBV27 | -
TGTGCCAGCAGCGATACTAGCGGGGGCCCCTACGAGCAGTACTTC | CASSDTSGGPYEQYF | TRBJ2-7 | once | TRBV7-2 | TRBD2
TGTGCCAGCGCCCCGTTAAGCGGGGGGTACAATGAGCAGTTCTTC | CASAPLSGGYNEQFF | TRBJ2-1 | once | TRBV6-5 | TRBD2
TGTGCCAGCAGCGGGACAGGCAATGAGCAGTTCTTC | CASSGTGNEQFF | TRBJ2-1 | - | TRBV2 | TRBD1
TGTGCCAGCAGCAGGGACAGGGCGGTCACAGATACGCAGTATTTT | CASSRDRAVTDTQYF | TRBJ2-3 | once | TRBV5-5 | TRBD1
TGTGCCAGCAGGGCCGGGACAGATTATGGCTACACCTTC | CASRAGTDYGYTF | TRBJ1-2 | - | TRBV28 | TRBD1
TGCGCCAGCAGCCAAGACAGACAGTTCGATGCTTTCTTT | CASSQDRQFDAFF | TRBJ1-1 | - | TRBV5-1 | -
TGTGCCACACAGGGGTTTCGGAGCAATCAGCCCCAGCATTTT | CATQGFRSNQPQHF | TRBJ1-5 | - | TRBV19 | TRBD1
TGTGCCATCAGTGAGTCAGGGCAGGGCGGCAACTATGGCTACACCTTC | CAISESGQGGNYGYTF | TRBJ1-2 | - | TRBV10-3 | -
TGTGCCACCAGTGACCCGACAGGGAGGTCTGGAAACACCATATATTTT | CATSDPTGRSGNTIYF | TRBJ1-3 | - | TRBV24-1 | TRBD1
TGTGCCAGCAGTTTATCGATGAAACCTCCTACCGAGCAGTACTTC | CASSLSMKPPTEQYF | TRBJ2-7 | few | TRBV27 | -
TGTGCCAGCAGTTTAAGGGGTCAAGAGACCCAGTACTTC | CASSLRGQETQYF | TRBJ2-5 | few | TRBV12-3/TRBV12-4 | -
TGCGCCAGCAGCCCACAGACAGGGTCCTACGAGCAGTACTTC | CASSPQTGSYEQYF | TRBJ2-7 | - | TRBV4-1 | TRBD1
TGCGCCAGCAGCTTGGGGAGTGAAGAGACCCAGTACTTC | CASSLGSEETQYF | TRBJ2-5 | - | TRBV5-1 | -
TGTGCCAGCAGCCAAGAGCAGGTCAGGGCCTATAATTCACCCCTCCACTTT | CASSQEQVRAYNSPLHF | TRBJ1-6 | - | TRBV3-1/TRBV3-2 | -
TGCGCCAGCAGCTTGGAAGGGGCAGGCTACACCTTC | CASSLEGAGYTF | TRBJ1-2 | once | TRBV5-1 | -
TGTGCCAGCTCACCGGCAGGGTACAACTATGGCTACACCTTC | CASSPAGYNYGYTF | TRBJ1-2 | - | TRBV18 | -
TGTGCCAGCAGCCCGGGGACAGGGGGAAGGAACACTGAAGCTTTCTTT | CASSPGTGGRNTEAFF | TRBJ1-1 | - | TRBV11-2 | TRBD1
TGTGCCAGCAGCCGGCCAGGCCAAGAGACCCAGTACTTC | CASSRPGQETQYF | TRBJ2-5 | - | TRBV3-1/TRBV3-2 | -
TGTGCCAGCAGCTTAGGAGCAGGACATCCGGGCGGCTATGGCTACACCTTC | CASSLGAGHPGGYGYTF | TRBJ1-2 | - | TRBV7-8 | -
TGTGCCAGCAGTGGGACAGTCATCTTGAACACTGAAGCTTTCTTT | CASSGTVILNTEAFF | TRBJ1-1 | - | TRBV2 | -
TGTGCCACCAGTGTCCAAGACAGGGACACCGGGGAGCTGTTTTTT | CATSVQDRDTGELFF | TRBJ2-2 | - | TRBV24-1 | TRBD1
TGTGCCAGCAGGCAACAGGTCGCGGGGGAGCTGTTTTTT | CASRQQVAGELFF | TRBJ2-2 | - | TRBV12-3/TRBV12-4 | -
TGTGCCAGCAGTCCTCTATCGGGGGGCTCCTACGAGCAGTACTTC | CASSPLSGGSYEQYF | TRBJ2-7 | - | TRBV28 | TRBD2
TGTGCCAGCTCACCCTCGACAGGGATCTCTGGAAACACCATATATTTT | CASSPSTGISGNTIYF | TRBJ1-3 | once | TRBV18 | TRBD1
TGCGCCAGCAGCCAAGATCCAGGGCCCACCTACGAGCAGTACTTC | CASSQDPGPTYEQYF | TRBJ2-7 | many | TRBV4-3 | -
TGTGCCAGCAGCTTGCCCAGGGTGTCAACTAATGAAAAACTGTTTTTT | CASSLPRVSTNEKLFF | TRBJ1-4 | - | TRBV5-5 | -
TGTGCCAGCAGCTTTGAAACGACAGGGCCCTACGAGCAGTACTTC | CASSFETTGPYEQYF | TRBJ2-7 | - | TRBV5-6 | TRBD1